These T cell receptor beta chains were read from a single sample in a study of T cells in tumors after PD-1 blockade. Clones were read by immunoSEQ multiplex PCR, and TCRdb kept only the in-frame ones, dropping some. The sample comprises 15,000 or so clones, about 80% of which are singletons, and 20% to 25% rests with the top ten. The source material was PBMCs, sampled after anti-PD-1 treatment. These receptors originate from a human donor with basal cell carcinoma. The CDR3 runs from the conserved cysteine through the conserved F or W. D genes are given only for firm matches. Size is omitted from some rows. Given values are once, few, many or a class for expanded clones.

TRBD1 medium-sized TRBJ2-7 TRBV5-6 TGTGCCAGCAGCCCTGGGACAGGCCTCTCCTACGAGCAGTACTTC CASSPGTGLSYEQYF
TRBD2 . TRBJ2-2 TRBV5-1 TGCGCCAGCAGCTTGGGGGGGACTAGCGGGGGGCGGGACACCGGGGAGCTGTTTTTT CASSLGGTSGGRDTGELFF
. . TRBJ1-6 TRBV5-1 TGCGCCAGCAGCAAGACTGAAAATTCACCCCTCCACTTT CASSKTENSPLHF
TRBD2 . TRBJ2-1 TRBV7-2 TGTGCCAGCAGCGCAACTAGCGGGGCTGACAATGAGCAGTTCTTC CASSATSGADNEQFF
. . TRBJ1-4 TRBV18 TGTGCCAGCTCAGTGAGACAGCCTGCAACTAATGAAAAACTGTTTTTT CASSVRQPATNEKLFF
. . TRBJ1-5 TRBV6-5 TGTGCCAGCAGCCCCCGGGACAAGAGCAATCAGCCCCAGCATTTT CASSPRDKSNQPQHF
TRBD1 . TRBJ1-6 TRBV7-9 TGTGCCAGCAGCTTACTAGGACAGGCAAATTCACCCCTCCACTTT CASSLLGQANSPLHF
. . TRBJ2-7 TRBV6-5 TGTGCCAGCCGGGCAGGGGCCTACGAGCAGTACTTC CASRAGAYEQYF
. . TRBJ2-3 TRBV24-1 TGTGCCACCAGTATGGGGGTCTCTAGCACAGATACGCAGTATTTT CATSMGVSSTDTQYF
TRBD2 once TRBJ2-5 TRBV3-1/TRBV3-2 TGTGCCAGCAGCCAAGGGGGCGGGGGGCCCGAGGAGACCCAGTACTTC CASSQGGGGPEETQYF
. few TRBJ2-6 TRBV7-9 TGTGCCAGCAGGTCCTTTAGGGACTCTGGGGCCAACGTCCTGACTTTC CASRSFRDSGANVLTF
. . TRBJ2-3 TRBV19 TGTGCCAGTAGACCCGGACCAGACACAGATACGCAGTATTTT CASRPGPDTDTQYF
. . TRBJ1-1 TRBV5-1 TGCGCCAGCGGCCTAAAAACATCCCGGACGAGTCTCTTTGAGGGGACTGAAGCTTTCTTT CASGLKTSRTSLFEGTEAFF
. . TRBJ2-1 TRBV3-1/TRBV3-2 TGTGCCAGCAGCCAACCGTCAGGGATTAGAAATGAGCAGTTCTTC CASSQPSGIRNEQFF
TRBD1 . TRBJ1-4 TRBV7-9 TGTGCCAGCAGCCAGGGACAGCGGTATGAAAAACTGTTTTTT CASSQGQRYEKLFF
. once TRBJ1-6 TRBV30 TGTGCCTGGAGTGTACGGGGGGCACTTTCACCCCTCCACTTT CAWSVRGALSPLHF
TRBD2 . TRBJ2-1 TRBV6-4 TGTGCCAGCAGTGACTCGGGCGGGGGGGCGTCCAATGAGCAGTTCTTC CASSDSGGGASNEQFF
. . TRBJ1-2 TRBV19 TGTGCCAGTAGTATGAGTGGCACAGGGAAGTATGGCTACACCTTC CASSMSGTGKYGYTF
TRBD1 . TRBJ2-5 TRBV9 TGTGCCAGCAGCGTAGTCGGACAGGGAGAGACCCAGTACTTC CASSVVGQGETQYF
. . TRBJ2-5 TRBV3-1/TRBV3-2 TGTGCCAGCAGCCAAGATATTAAGGCTCTCTCCTCGCAAGAGACCCAGTACTTC CASSQDIKALSSQETQYF
. . TRBJ1-1 TRBV10-2 TGCGCCAGCAGGCTGGGGGGGAAGGGGAACACTGAAGCTTTCTTT CASRLGGKGNTEAFF
. . TRBJ1-1 TRBV2 TGTGCCAGCAGTGTCGCAGTGAACACTGAAGCTTTCTTT CASSVAVNTEAFF
. . TRBJ2-3 TRBV5-1 TGCGCCAGCAGCTTTGGGGGGATGGATATTAATACGCAGTATTTT CASSFGGMDINTQYF
TRBD1 . TRBJ2-1 TRBV2 TGTGCCAGCATTTGGACAGGGACCTACAATGAGCAGTTCTTC CASIWTGTYNEQFF
. . TRBJ1-5 TRBV19 TGTGCCAGTAGTATGGGTCAGGGTGGCAATCAGCCCCAGCATTTT CASSMGQGGNQPQHF
. . TRBJ1-3 TRBV7-2 TGTGCCAGCAGCCCCTCACGGGCTGGAAACACCATATATTTT CASSPSRAGNTIYF
. . TRBJ2-5 TRBV3-1/TRBV3-2 TGTGCCAGCAGAGGGGAGTCTGGGTCCCAGTACTTC CASRGESGSQYF
. . TRBJ1-1 TRBV12-3/TRBV12-4 TGTGCCAGCAGTTTGTTGGGGGTTGAAGCTTTCTTT CASSLLGVEAFF
TRBD2 . TRBJ2-2 TRBV19 TGTGCCAGTAGTCGCGGGAGATCGAACACCGGGGAGCTGTTTTTT CASSRGRSNTGELFF
TRBD2 few TRBJ2-1 TRBV4-2 TGTGCCAGCTGCCCTCGGGAGGGCCTCTACAATGAGCAGTTCTTC CASCPREGLYNEQFF
TRBD1 once TRBJ2-5 TRBV6-2/TRBV6-3 TGTGCCAGCAGTCCCCGGACAGGGAGCCAAGAGACCCAGTACTTC CASSPRTGSQETQYF
. . TRBJ2-5 TRBV5-4 TGTGCCAGCAGCTTGGTTCAGGGGCAAGAGACCCAGTACTTC CASSLVQGQETQYF
. . TRBJ2-5 TRBV9 TGTGCCAGCAGCGTAGGGGGGGATAGAAGAAAGACCCAGTACTTC CASSVGGDRRKTQYF
. . TRBJ2-1 TRBV5-1 TGCGCCAGCAGCTTAGAGACTAGAAACAATGAGCAGTTCTTC CASSLETRNNEQFF